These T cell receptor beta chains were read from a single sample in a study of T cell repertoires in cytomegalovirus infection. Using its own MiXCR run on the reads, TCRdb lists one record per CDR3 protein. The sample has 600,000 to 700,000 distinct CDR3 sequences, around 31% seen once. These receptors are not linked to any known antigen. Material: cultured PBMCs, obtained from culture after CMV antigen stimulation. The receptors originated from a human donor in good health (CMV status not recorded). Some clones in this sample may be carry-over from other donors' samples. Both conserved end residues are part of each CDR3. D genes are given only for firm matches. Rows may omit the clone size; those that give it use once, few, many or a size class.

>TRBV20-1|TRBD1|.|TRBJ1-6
CSAMTGGDSPLHF
TGCAGTGCCATGACAGGGGGTGATTCACCCCTCCACTTT
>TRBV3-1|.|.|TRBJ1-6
CASSLYLSSYNSPLHF
TGTGCCAGCAGCCTCTATCTGTCTTCCTATAATTCACCCCTCCACTTT
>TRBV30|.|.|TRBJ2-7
CAWRSTDRYEQYF
TGTGCCTGGCGAAGTACGGATCGTTACGAGCAGTACTTC
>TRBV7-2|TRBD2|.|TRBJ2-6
CASSLAGAGGANVLTF
TGTGCCAGCAGCTTAGCGGGAGCGGGGGGGGCCAACGTCCTGACTTTC
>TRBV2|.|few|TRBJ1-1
CATNFDGNTEAFF
TGTGCCACCAACTTCGACGGAAACACTGAAGCTTTCTTT
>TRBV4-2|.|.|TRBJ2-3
CASSQDMAGSTDTQYF
TGCGCCAGCAGCCAAGATATGGCGGGTAGCACAGATACGCAGTATTTT
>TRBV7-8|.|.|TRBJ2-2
CASSWRNTGELFF
TGTGCCAGCAGCTGGAGAAACACCGGGGAGCTGTTTTTT
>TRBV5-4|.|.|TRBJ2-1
CASRQEYNEQFF
TGTGCCAGCAGACAGGAGTACAATGAGCAGTTCTTC
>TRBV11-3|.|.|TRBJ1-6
CASSFTSNSPLHF
TGTGCCAGCAGCTTTACATCTAATTCACCCCTCCACTTT
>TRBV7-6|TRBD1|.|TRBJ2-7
CASSYDRGPIYEQYF
TGTGCCAGCAGCTACGACAGGGGGCCTATCTACGAGCAGTACTTC
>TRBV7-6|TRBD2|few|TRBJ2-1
CASSSRLAGNNEQFF
TGTGCCAGCAGCTCACGACTAGCGGGCAACAATGAGCAGTTCTTC
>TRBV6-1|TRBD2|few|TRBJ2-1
CATATGTSGTNEQFF
TGTGCCACCGCAACCGGGACTAGCGGGACCAATGAGCAGTTCTTC
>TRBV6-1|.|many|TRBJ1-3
CASSEGRSSGNTIYF
TGTGCCAGCAGTGAAGGTAGAAGCTCTGGAAACACCATATATTTT
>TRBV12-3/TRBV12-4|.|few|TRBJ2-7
CASRLGSSYEQYF
TGTGCCAGCAGACTGGGGAGCTCCTACGAGCAGTACTTC
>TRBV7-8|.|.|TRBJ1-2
CASSSRTQFEGYTF
TGTGCCAGCAGCAGTAGGACCCAATTTGAGGGCTACACCTTC
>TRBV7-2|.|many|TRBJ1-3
CASSRQPGSGNTIYF
TGTGCCAGCAGCCGACAACCTGGTTCTGGAAACACCATATATTTT
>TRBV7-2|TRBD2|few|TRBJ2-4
CASSRPAGAAKNIQYF
TGTGCCAGCAGCCGCCCAGCGGGGGCAGCCAAAAACATTCAGTACTTC
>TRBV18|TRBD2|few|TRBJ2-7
CASSPSGGRYEQYF
TGTGCCAGCTCACCCTCGGGAGGGCGGTACGAGCAGTACTTC
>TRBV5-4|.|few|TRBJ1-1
CASSRGTGGQTEAFF
TGTGCCAGCAGCAGAGGGACGGGGGGCCAGACTGAAGCTTTCTTT
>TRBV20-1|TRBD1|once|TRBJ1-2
CSARDSRGDGYTF
TGCAGTGCTAGAGATAGCAGGGGGGATGGCTACACCTTC
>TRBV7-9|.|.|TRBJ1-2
CASRSQVNYGYTF
TGTGCCAGCAGGTCTCAGGTTAACTATGGCTACACCTTC
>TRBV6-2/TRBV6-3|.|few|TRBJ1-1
CASSYSPVTEAFF
TGTGCCAGCAGTTACTCGCCGGTAACGGAGGCTTTCTTT
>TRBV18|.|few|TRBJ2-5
CASSPGRGLETQYF
TGTGCCAGCTCACCAGGCAGAGGGTTGGAGACCCAGTACTTC
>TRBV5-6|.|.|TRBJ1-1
CASSLAQSNTEAFF
TGTGCCAGCAGCTTGGCACAGTCCAACACTGAAGCTTTCTTT
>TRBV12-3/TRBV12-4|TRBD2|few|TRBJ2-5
CASSAPGLAGETQYF
TGTGCCAGCAGTGCCCCGGGACTAGCGGGAGAGACCCAGTACTTC
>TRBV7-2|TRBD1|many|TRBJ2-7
CASSLTGTGSYEQYF
TGTGCCAGCAGCTTAACGGGGACAGGGTCCTACGAGCAGTACTTC
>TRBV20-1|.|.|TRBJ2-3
CSVLASDTQYF
TGCAGTGTCCTAGCTAGTGATACGCAGTATTTT
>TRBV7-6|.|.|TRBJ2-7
CASSLADLRRIVEQYF
TGTGCCAGCAGCTTAGCGGACCTAAGGAGGATTGTGGAGCAGTACTTC
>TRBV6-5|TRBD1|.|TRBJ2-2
CASSLQGTYTGELFF
TGTGCCAGCAGTTTACAGGGGACCTACACCGGGGAGCTGTTTTTT
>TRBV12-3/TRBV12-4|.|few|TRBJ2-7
CASSHRDIGYEQYF
TGTGCCAGCAGTCACCGGGACATCGGCTACGAGCAGTACTTC
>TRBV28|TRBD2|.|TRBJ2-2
CASLPHSGTSAGELFF
TGTGCCAGCCTTCCCCATTCCGGGACTAGCGCCGGGGAGCTGTTTTTT
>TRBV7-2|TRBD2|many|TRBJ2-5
CASSDGTSGGKETQYF
TGTGCCAGCAGCGACGGGACTAGCGGGGGGAAAGAGACCCAGTACTTC
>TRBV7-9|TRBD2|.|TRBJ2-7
CASSGGGMYEQYF
TGTGCCAGCAGCGGCGGGGGGATGTACGAGCAGTACTTC
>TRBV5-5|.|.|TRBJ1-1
CASSLGVKGRPEAFF
TGTGCCAGCAGCTTGGGCGTCAAGGGGCGCCCTGAAGCTTTCTTT
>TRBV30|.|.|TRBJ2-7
CAWSAFNYEQYF
TGTGCCTGGAGTGCTTTCAACTACGAGCAGTACTTC
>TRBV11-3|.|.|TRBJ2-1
CASSFPGRDEQFF
TGTGCCAGCAGCTTCCCGGGCCGCGATGAGCAGTTCTTC
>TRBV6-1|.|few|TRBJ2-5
CASMGGAAQETQYF
TGTGCCAGCATGGGGGGGGCGGCCCAAGAGACCCAGTACTTC
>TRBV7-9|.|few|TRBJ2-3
CASQARGTDTQYF
TGTGCCAGCCAAGCTAGAGGGACAGATACGCAGTATTTT
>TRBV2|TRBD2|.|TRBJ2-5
CASSDLAGGQETQYF
TGTGCCAGCAGTGACTTAGCGGGGGGACAAGAGACCCAGTACTTC
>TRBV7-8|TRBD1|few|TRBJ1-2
CASSLETGSGGYTF
TGTGCCAGCAGCTTAGAGACAGGGTCAGGAGGCTACACCTTC
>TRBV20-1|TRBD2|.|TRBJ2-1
CSAFPGTSGRQTQFF
TGCAGTGCTTTCCCCGGGACTAGCGGGAGGCAAACACAGTTCTTC
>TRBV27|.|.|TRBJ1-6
CASSSPGLVNSPLHF
TGTGCCAGCAGTTCGCCGGGGCTAGTTAATTCACCCCTCCACTTT
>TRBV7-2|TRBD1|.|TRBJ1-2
CASSSWDSHYSSYGYTF
TGTGCCAGCAGCTCTTGGGACAGCCACTACTCCAGCTATGGCTACACCTTC
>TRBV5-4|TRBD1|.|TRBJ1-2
CASSSGQGAISYTF
TGTGCCAGCAGCTCGGGACAGGGGGCTATAAGCTACACCTTC
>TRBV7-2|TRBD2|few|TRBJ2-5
CASSSSLSGRGETQYF
TGTGCCAGCAGCTCCTCCCTTTCGGGGAGGGGAGAGACCCAGTACTTC
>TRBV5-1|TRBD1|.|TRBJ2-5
CASSATGVPPETQYF
TGCGCCAGCAGCGCCACAGGGGTCCCACCAGAGACCCAGTACTTC
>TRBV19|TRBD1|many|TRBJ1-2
CASRPWDSQGRNYGYTF
TGTGCCAGTAGACCTTGGGACAGCCAAGGTAGGAACTATGGCTACACCTTC
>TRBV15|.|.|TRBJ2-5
CATSRDSSILQETQYF
TGTGCCACCAGCAGAGATTCGTCTATACTCCAAGAGACCCAGTACTTC
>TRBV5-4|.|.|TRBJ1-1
CASREQGSGEAFF
TGTGCCAGCAGGGAACAGGGTTCTGGAGAAGCTTTCTTT
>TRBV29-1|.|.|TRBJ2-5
CSVRRGMETQYF
TGCAGCGTACGACGAGGGATGGAGACCCAGTACTTC
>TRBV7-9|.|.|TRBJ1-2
CASSLDLRGAGGYTF
TGTGCCAGCAGCTTAGATCTCAGGGGCGCAGGAGGCTACACCTTC
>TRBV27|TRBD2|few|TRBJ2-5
CASRVAGPLGTQYF
TGTGCCAGCAGGGTAGCGGGGCCTCTTGGGACCCAGTACTTC
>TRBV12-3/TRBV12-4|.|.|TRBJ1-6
CASSARNPPLHF
TGTGCCAGCAGCGCTCGGAACCCACCCCTCCACTTT